These 15 T cell receptor beta chains originate from one sample sequenced in a study of T-cell reconstitution after alpha-beta-depleted transplantation in children (dated by TCRdb to the mid-2010s). Libraries came from PCR. The sequencer listed for this sample is Illumina HiSeq 2500. To normalize quantification of the TCRbeta repertoire, the TCR libraries were built with molecular barcoding that relied on unique molecular identifiers. TCRdb ran its own pipeline on the public reads, namely fastp trimming at Q25 and MiXCR clone calling, and kept in-frame beta chains. Identical CDR3 protein sequences are pooled into one entry, listed with their most common genes and DNA. A total of 750,000 to 950,000 distinct CDR3 sequences appear in this sample, roughly 16% of them only once. Roughly 5% of the sample is held by the ten biggest clonotypes. The sample's treatment or condition label, in plain terms: allogeneic hematopoietic cell transplantation with graft depleted of TCRalphabeta T cells and CD19 B cells.

The sample consisted of PBMCs, mostly from graft donor cells, taken 360 days after TCRalphabeta/CD19-depleted stem cell transplant. Source of these receptors: a male patient younger than 18 who had a stem cell transplant for acute lymphoblastic leukemia, so the T cells may come from the graft donor.

In its sample, this clonotype was seen a few times. The V call is TRBV27, the J call TRBJ1-2; no clear D gene. From germline, CDR1 is MNHEY and CDR2 SMNVEV (reference sequence). The length of the CDR3 is 16 residues. V gave up 4 bases and J gave up 3 bases, with 18 bases separating them. The CDR3 DNA follows: TGTGCCAGCAGTTCCACCTGGTTACACAGCGACTATGGCTACACCTTC. It translates to CASSSTWLHSDYGYTF.

A few counts support this clonotype. CDR3 nucleotides: TGCGCCAGCAGCTTGACGACCGGGACAGGGAACACTGAAGCTTTCTTT. Its translation: CASSLTTGTGNTEAFF. The rearrangement joins TRBV5-1 to TRBJ1-1, with TRBD1 identical over 8 bases. Per the germline V gene, CDR1 is SGHRS and CDR2 is YFSETQ. Trimming took 1 base from V and 1 from J; bases not matched to a gene: 6. CDR3 length equals 16 residues.

This chain uses TRBV24-1 with TRBJ2-5; weak D call: TRBD1 (5 bases). In germline, CDR1 is KGHDR, CDR2 SFDVKD. Trimming took 2 bases from V and 5 from J, leaving 11 bases between them. This CDR3 contains 14 residues. The CDR3 protein is CATSDWAQGETQYF. The CDR3 coding sequence is TGTGCCACCAGTGATTGGGCCCAGGGTGAGACCCAGTACTTC.

This clonotype occurred a few times. The chain couples TRBV29-1 to TRBJ2-4, with D possibly matching TRBD1 (5 bases). Germline V gives CDR1 SQVTM, CDR2 ANQGSEA. CDR3 length: 15 amino acids. Trimming cost V 7 bases and J 3 bases, with 19 bases left between them. The CDR3 region has the DNA TGCAGCGCCGCCAGGGATGAGATAGGCAAAAACATTCAGTACTTC. Its protein product is CSAARDEIGKNIQYF.

This clonotype came up a few times. V is TRBV5-5 and J is TRBJ2-7; 7 bases map to TRBD1. Germline V lookup: CDR1 SGHKS, CDR2 YYEKEE (reference sequence). V lost 0 bases and J lost 2; bases outside the gene matches: 5. The CDR3 extends over 15 amino acids. This chain's CDR3 is CASSLGTGSAYEQYF. DNA of the CDR3: TGTGCCAGCAGCTTGGGGACAGGATCTGCCTACGAGCAGTACTTC.

The rearrangement uses TRBV7-8 and TRBJ1-1; maybe TRBD1 (5 bases). V lost 0 bases to trimming and J lost 5 bases, with 19 bases between them. The CDR3 length is 17 residues. In germline, CDR1 is SGHVS, CDR2 FQNEAQ. DNA of the CDR3: TGTGCCAGCAGCTTAGCAGGAGGGGCGCACGTATGGACTGAAGCTTTCTTT. Amino acids: CASSLAGGAHVWTEAFF.

V and J are TRBV5-5 and TRBJ2-3; possibly TRBD2 for D (6 bases). The V and J ends lost 1 base and 6 bases respectively, with 18 bases between them. The CDR3 length is 16 residues. Germline CDR1 reads SGHKS; CDR2 reads YYEKEE (reference sequence). This CDR3 is CASSLLRDFRGDTQYF. In DNA, the CDR3 is TGTGCCAGCAGCTTGCTCCGGGACTTTCGGGGGGATACGCAGTATTTT.

V gene TRBV7-3 combines with J gene TRBJ2-7; 12 bases map to TRBD2. This CDR3 is 17 amino acids long. V shed 4 bases and J 5 bases; nucleotides not matched to a gene: 12. The germline CDR1 and CDR2 sequences are SGHTA and FQGTGA. The DNA of the CDR3 is TGTGCCAGCAGCTCGGGACTAGCGGGTGCCCGAGGGAACGAGCAGTACTTC. This codes for CASSSGLAGARGNEQYF.

This clonotype showed up many times. Here the CDR3 reads CSANFLQKKRLVRTDTQYF. For the CDR3, the DNA is TGCAGTGCCAATTTTCTTCAGAAAAAGAGACTAGTCCGCACAGATACGCAGTATTTT. The chain couples TRBV20-1 to TRBJ2-3; a weak D match, TRBD2 (6 bases). Trimming shortened V by 6 bases and J by 1 base, and 29 bases separated the two germline ends. Germline V gene sequence: CDR1 DFQATT, CDR2 SNEGSKA (reference sequence). The CDR3 consists of 19 residues.

This clonotype occurred a few times. The V and J genes are TRBV7-9 and TRBJ2-7; either TRBD1 or TRBD2 may supply D (5 bases each). The ends were cut back, 0 bases at V and 1 base at J, with 16 bases in the middle. CDR1 is SEHNR and CDR2 is FQNEAQ in the germline V gene (reference sequence). This CDR3 comprises 17 residues. The CDR3 region is CASSLAALRERSYEQYF. In DNA, the CDR3 is TGTGCCAGCAGCTTAGCGGCCCTCAGGGAGCGGTCCTACGAGCAGTACTTC.

Notes on this clonotype: Likely a read error: the CDR3 ends without its conserved phenylalanine or tryptophan. This sequence joins TRBV12-3 or TRBV12-4 and TRBJ2-1, with D perhaps TRBD2 (6 bases). CDR3 length equals 16 residues. Trimming left V 5 bases short and J 0 bases short, with 14 bases between. CDR3 sequence reads: CASSLLAWGSYNEQFS. CDR3 nucleotide sequence: TGTGCCAGCAGTCTACTAGCATGGGGCTCCTACAATGAGCAGTTCTCC.

The rearrangement links TRBV30 to TRBJ2-1, with D possibly matching TRBD1 (5 bases). The CDR3 is 14 residues long. Trimming removed 0 bases at V and 5 bases at J, with 11 bases between. Germline-derived CDR1 and CDR2 are GTSNPN and SVGIG (reference sequence). The CDR3: CAWSVGVGDNEQFF. DNA of the CDR3: TGTGCCTGGAGTGTCGGCGTAGGGGACAATGAGCAGTTCTTC. The variable domain in full, completed from reference TRBV30 and TRBJ2-1, reads SQTIHQWPATLVQPVGSPLSLECTVEGTSNPNLYWYRQAAGRGLQLLFYSVGIGQISSEVPQNLSASRPQDRQFILSSKKLLLSDSGFYLCAWSVGVGDNEQFFGPGTRLTVL.

This clonotype was found a few times. This chain joins TRBV2 and TRBJ1-1, with D unclear. CDR1 and CDR2 (germline): SNHLY, FYNNEI. CDR3 size: 11 residues. V was cut by 3 bases and J by 7 bases, with 6 bases left in between. The CDR3 DNA reads as TGTGCCAGCAGTGAGTTTTATGAAGCTTTCTTT. Amino acids: CASSEFYEAFF.

This clonotype was observed a handful of times. The genes are TRBV5-1 and TRBJ2-7; D is unresolved. CDR1 SGHRS and CDR2 YFSETQ come from the germline V gene. The CDR3 runs 14 residues. V lost 0 bases and J 2 bases, leaving 9 bases between the germline ends. The CDR3 region has the DNA TGCGCCAGCAGCTTGGCTCCGCCTGCCTACGAGCAGTACTTC. This codes for CASSLAPPAYEQYF.

The gene calls are TRBV2 and TRBJ2-1; TRBD2 agrees at 13 bases. CDR1 SNHLY and CDR2 FYNNEI come from the germline V gene. Germline trimming cut 6 bases from V and 3 bases from J; bases unmatched to any gene: 2. The CDR3 has 15 residues. The CDR3 DNA reads TGTGCCAGCAGGGGACTAGCGGGACGCTACAATGAGCAGTTCTTC. Protein: CASRGLAGRYNEQFF.